The 29 T cell receptor beta chains listed next were all sequenced from one sample in a study of blood T cell repertoires in COVID-19. Generated by immunoSEQ multiplex PCR, the TCRdb table keeps only in-frame clones and is missing some. There are 150,000 to 200,000 clones in the sample; around four fifths occur only once, and approximately 3% lies in the top ten. The sample was peripheral blood. Receptors originate from a woman aged 80 or older with active or convalescent COVID-19.

The rearrangement links TRBV6-1 to TRBJ1-4, with D unclear. Germline CDR1 MNHNS, CDR2 SASEGT. The CDR3 is 19 amino acids. The V gene lost 0 bases and the J gene lost 0 bases, with 17 bases spanning the gap. CDR3 sequence: CASSEAEGLNFPTNEKLFF. DNA for the CDR3: TGTGCCAGCAGTGAAGCGGAGGGTTTAAATTTCCCAACTAATGAAAAACTGTTTTTT.

V gene TRBV28 combines with J gene TRBJ1-4; D is possibly TRBD1 (6 bases). Germline V CDR1 and CDR2: MDHEN, SYDVKM. The CDR3 has 16 amino acids. With 2 bases removed from V and 2 bases from J, the gap between germline ends came to 12 bases. DNA of the CDR3: TGTGCCAGCAGTTTAATGGGGGGGCAGACTAATGAAAAACTGTTTTTT. As protein: CASSLMGGQTNEKLFF.

This clone occurred once. CDR3 coding DNA: TGTGCCTGGAGTGTACATATCGGGGAGCTGTTTTTT. Translated, it gives CAWSVHIGELFF. This rearrangement joins TRBV30 to TRBJ2-2; D gene uncertain. This CDR3 has 12 residues. V lost 0 bases and J lost 7, with 6 bases in between. The germline gives CDR1 GTSNPN, CDR2 SVGIG (reference sequence).

The J gene is TRBJ1-1, the V gene TRBV5-1; 8 bases fit TRBD1. V dropped 1 base and J dropped 2; count of bases not matched to a gene: 4. Per the germline V gene, CDR1 is SGHRS and CDR2 is YFSETQ. The CDR3 spans 15 residues. The CDR3 DNA reads TGCGCCAGCAGCTTGTGGTCAGGGGGCAACACTGAAGCTTTCTTT. Its protein is CASSLWSGGNTEAFF.

On this clone itself: The junction shows a germline mismatch at one end, possibly a read error. The rearrangement joins TRBV11-3 to TRBJ2-1, with a tentative D call TRBD2 (5 bases). Germline CDR1 is SGHNT and CDR2 is YENEEA. This CDR3 is built from 13 residues. CDR3 loop: CASSLDSDNEQFF. The CDR3 region has the DNA TGTGCCAGCAGCTTGGACTCCGACAATGAGCAGTTCTTC.

The chain combines TRBV6-2 or TRBV6-3 with TRBJ1-1, with 8 bases lining up with TRBD1. With V trimmed by 2 bases and J by 1 base, 12 bases remained unmatched. In germline, CDR1 is MNHEY, CDR2 SVGEGT. The CDR3 has 18 residues. The CDR3 sequence: CASSYRGARGQSNTEAFF. The CDR3 DNA reads TGTGCCAGCAGTTACCGGGGCGCCAGGGGGCAGTCGAACACTGAAGCTTTCTTT.

Here the CDR3 DNA reads TGTGCCAGCAGCTTAGATCTCGACTATGGCTACACCTTC. It codes for CASSLDLDYGYTF. V and J are TRBV11-2 and TRBJ1-2; no firm D call. CDR1 is SGHAT and CDR2 is FQNNGV in the germline V gene. The CDR3 spans 13 residues. V shed 0 bases and J shed 3 bases, with 5 bases lying between them.

CDR3 loop: CASSRRERGETQYF. The CDR3 DNA reads TGTGCCAGCAGTAGGCGGGAACGCGGAGAGACCCAGTACTTC. V gene TRBV6-2 or TRBV6-3 combines with J gene TRBJ2-5, with a possible D match to TRBD2 (6 bases). CDR1 and CDR2 (germline): MNHEY, SVGEGT. The CDR3 sequence is 14 residues long. Between the trimmed V and J ends, which lost 5 bases and 4 bases, there was a span of 14 bases.

V is TRBV10-2 and J is TRBJ1-1; D gene unclear. CDR1 is WSHSY and CDR2 is SAAADI in the germline V gene. V gave up 5 bases and J gave up 5 bases, with 12 bases separating them. CDR3 length equals 13 residues. The CDR3 sequence: CASSQTGRTEAFF. CDR3 nucleotide sequence: TGCGCCAGCAGTCAAACGGGGAGGACTGAAGCTTTCTTT.

This chain connects TRBV5-1 to TRBJ1-2; D gene unclear. CDR1 and CDR2 from the germline V gene are SGHRS and YFSETQ. Trimming took off 4 bases at V and 8 bases at J, with 15 bases between the two ends. The CDR3 consists of 13 residues. CDR3 coding DNA: TGCGCCAGCAGCACACAACTCGGGAGCGGCTACACCTTC. Amino acid sequence: CASSTQLGSGYTF.

This clone was seen only a few times. This chain joins TRBV30 and TRBJ2-7, with a possible D match to TRBD2 (7 bases). V was cut by 4 bases and J by 3 bases, with 16 bases left in between. Germline lookup yields CDR1 GTSNPN and CDR2 SVGIG (reference sequence). The CDR3 consists of 14 residues. CDR3 sequence: CAWTLRGRIYEQYF. DNA of the CDR3: TGTGCCTGGACGCTGCGGGGGCGCATCTACGAGCAGTACTTC.

Remarks on this clone: A junction end diverges from the germline sequence, so it may reflect a read error. V gene TRBV6-5 combines with J gene TRBJ2-2; no clear D gene. The CDR3 spans 14 residues. Germline V gene lookup returns CDR1 MNHEY and CDR2 SVGAGI. CDR3 coding DNA: TGTGCCAGCAGGGTGATTGGTAACATCGGGGAGCTGTTTTTT. Translated, it gives CASRVIGNIGELFF.

The CDR3, as DNA: TGTGCCAGCAGCCAGAGGACAGGGTATGGCTACACCTTC. Its protein product is CASSQRTGYGYTF. V is TRBV12-3 or TRBV12-4 and J is TRBJ1-2; 8 positions agree with TRBD1. Losses at the gene ends were 6 bases for V and 5 bases for J; bases not matched to a gene: 5. The CDR3 has 13 amino acids.

The table lists this clone with a count of one. The CDR3 loop reads CASSFSSGQGGTEAFF. The CDR3 region has the DNA TGTGCCAGCAGTTTCTCCTCCGGACAGGGGGGCACTGAAGCTTTCTTT. The chain uses TRBV27 and TRBJ1-1, with TRBD1 matching over 10 bases. The J segment lost 4 bases and the V segment lost 3 bases, leaving 8 bases of the junction unmatched. Per germline, CDR1 MNHEY and CDR2 SMNVEV (reference sequence). This CDR3 region has 16 residues.

V is TRBV28 and J is TRBJ2-5; D is possibly TRBD1 (7 bases). The CDR3 is 14 amino acids. Trimming shortened V by 6 bases and J by 1 base, and 12 bases separated the two germline ends. Germline V gives CDR1 MDHEN, CDR2 SYDVKM. CDR3 region: CASRFQGGQETQYF. As DNA, the CDR3 is TGTGCCAGCAGGTTCCAGGGGGGCCAAGAGACCCAGTACTTC.

V and J are TRBV28 and TRBJ1-2, with D possibly matching TRBD1 (6 bases). V was shortened by 5 bases and J by 3 bases, with 10 bases between the two germline ends. Per germline, CDR1 MDHEN and CDR2 SYDVKM. This CDR3 contains 13 residues. The CDR3 reads CASSVGQHYGYTF. CDR3 nucleotide sequence: TGTGCCAGCAGTGTCGGACAGCACTATGGCTACACCTTC.

This chain joins TRBV5-1 and TRBJ1-2; D remains unclear. Looked up from germline, CDR1 is SGHRS and CDR2 is YFSETQ. Deletions cut 0 bases from V and 8 bases from J, with 11 bases between. CDR3 size: 13 residues. The CDR3, as DNA: TGCGCCAGCAGCTTGGACGGTTTCTTAGGCTACACCTTC. Amino acids: CASSLDGFLGYTF.

This clone was found a few times. The chain is built from TRBV9 and TRBJ1-4, with TRBD1 matching over 7 bases. The CDR3 is 17 amino acids. Per the germline V gene, CDR1 is SGDLS and CDR2 is YYNGEE. With 3 bases clipped from V and 2 bases from J, the junction kept 10 bases outside the gene matches. The CDR3 DNA is TGTGCCAGCAGCGCCCAGACAGGGCCGGGGACTAATGAAAAACTGTTTTTT. Protein sequence: CASSAQTGPGTNEKLFF. Looking up the rest from reference TRBV9 and TRBJ1-4 gives the full variable domain: DSGVTQTPKHLITATGQRVTLRCSPRSGDLSVYWYQQSLDQGLQFLIQYYNGEERAKGNILERFSAQQFPDLHSELNLSSLELGDSALYFCASSAQTGPGTNEKLFFGSGTQLSVL.

This rearrangement joins TRBV5-1 to TRBJ2-1, with 7 positions matching TRBD2. CDR1 is SGHRS, CDR2 YFSETQ, per germline. The CDR3 runs to 16 residues. V lost 4 bases, J lost 0 bases, and 7 bases stayed unmatched. CDR3 residues: CASSILGGSSYNEQFF. The DNA for the CDR3 is TGCGCCAGCAGCATACTCGGGGGGAGCTCCTACAATGAGCAGTTCTTC. Based on the CDR3 plus reference TRBV5-1 and TRBJ2-1, the full variable domain is KAGVTQTPRYLIKTRGQQVTLSCSPISGHRSVSWYQQTPGQGLQFLFEYFSETQRNKGNFPGRFSGRQFSNSRSEMNVSTLELGDSALYLCASSILGGSSYNEQFFGPGTRLTVL.

The chain is built from TRBV7-9 and TRBJ2-6; D uncertain. Germline lookup yields CDR1 SEHNR and CDR2 FQNEAQ (reference sequence). The CDR3 loop spans 15 amino acids. The V end lost 5 bases, the J end lost 3 bases, and 11 bases lay between the germline ends. For the CDR3, the DNA is TGTGCCAGCAGCCCCCAGGTAGGTGGGGCCAACGTCCTGACTTTC. Its translation: CASSPQVGGANVLTF.

The chain combines TRBV5-1 with TRBJ1-3, with TRBD1 as a possible D gene (5 bases). Germline V gives CDR1 SGHRS, CDR2 YFSETQ. V was shortened by 4 bases and J by 0 bases, with 8 bases between the two germline ends. The CDR3 contains 14 residues. CDR3 protein: CASSVQGSGNTIYF. Written as DNA, the CDR3 is TGCGCCAGCAGCGTTCAGGGCTCTGGAAACACCATATATTTT.

This clone appeared a few times. The chain links TRBV4-3 to TRBJ2-7; TRBD2 is a possible D gene (5 bases). V gave up 2 bases and J gave up 2 bases, with 10 bases separating them. Per the germline V gene, CDR1 is LGHNA and CDR2 is YSLEER. This CDR3 has 14 amino acids. DNA of the CDR3: TGCGCCAGCAGCCAACGGTTCGGGGCCTACGAGCAGTACTTC. This sequence encodes CASSQRFGAYEQYF.

CDR3 amino acids: CAISVNRGSTNEKLFF. The CDR3 DNA follows: TGTGCCATCAGTGTAAACAGGGGGTCAACTAATGAAAAACTGTTTTTT. V is TRBV10-3 and J is TRBJ1-4, with 8 bases aligning to TRBD1. V lost 4 bases, J lost 0 bases, and 4 bases stayed unmatched. The CDR3 loop spans 16 amino acids. The V gene's germline CDR1 is ENHRY and CDR2 SYGVKD.

The chain carries TRBV5-1 and TRBJ2-5; TRBD1 matches at 7 bases. This CDR3 is built from 14 residues. Per the germline V gene, CDR1 is SGHRS and CDR2 is YFSETQ. Losses at the gene ends were 4 bases for V and 4 bases for J; bases not matched to a gene: 7. Written as DNA, the CDR3 is TGCGCCAGCAGCAAAGTACAGGGGAGAGAGACCCAGTACTTC. Its protein is CASSKVQGRETQYF.

The CDR3 sequence: CASSLQGTGANVLTF. CDR3 coding DNA: TGCGCCAGCAGCTTGCAGGGAACTGGGGCCAACGTCCTGACTTTC. The chain employs TRBV5-1 and TRBJ2-6; maybe TRBD1 (5 bases). Germline assignment: CDR1 SGHRS and CDR2 YFSETQ. This CDR3 is 15 amino acids long. Deletions cut 1 base from V and 2 bases from J, with 7 bases between.

The V gene is TRBV5-5, the J gene TRBJ1-4, with TRBD1 matching over 7 bases. The V gene end was trimmed by 0 bases and the J gene end by 8 bases; junction bases not matched to a gene: 4. The CDR3 has 14 residues. Per the germline V gene, CDR1 is SGHKS and CDR2 is YYEKEE (reference sequence). Here the CDR3 DNA reads TGTGCCAGCAGCTTGGAGGCAGGGGGGGAAAAACTGTTTTTT. This encodes CASSLEAGGEKLFF. Combining the CDR3 with reference TRBV5-5 and TRBJ1-4 gives the whole variable domain DAGVTQSPTHLIKTRGQQVTLRCSPISGHKSVSWYQQVLGQGPQFIFQYYEKEERGRGNFPDRFSARQFPNYSSELNVNALLLGDSALYLCASSLEAGGEKLFFGSGTQLSVL.

The rearrangement links TRBV15 to TRBJ1-3, with D uncertain. CDR3 size: 15 residues. Trimming left V 5 bases short and J 2 bases short, with 13 bases between. The germline V gene encodes CDR1 LNHNV and CDR2 YYDKDF (reference sequence). The CDR3 here is CATSRTRGTGNTIYF. DNA for the CDR3: TGTGCCACCAGCCGGACCCGGGGAACTGGAAACACCATATATTTT.

The CDR3 sequence is CASSTSRQGFGYTF. The CDR3 DNA reads TGTGCCAGCAGTACCTCACGCCAGGGGTTTGGCTACACCTTC. The chain links TRBV28 to TRBJ1-2, with D perhaps TRBD1 (6 bases). Germline V gene lookup returns CDR1 MDHEN and CDR2 SYDVKM. The CDR3 runs to 14 residues. Trimming cost V 5 bases and J 7 bases, with 17 bases left between them.

This chain joins TRBV14 and TRBJ2-5; 8 bases are a match to TRBD1. The CDR3 runs 14 residues. Germline V CDR1 and CDR2: SGHDN, FVKESK. The V and J ends lost 3 bases and 5 bases, in that order; junction bases with no gene match: 5. The DNA of the CDR3 is TGTGCCAGCAGCCATCGGACAGGGCGGGAGACCCAGTACTTC. Protein sequence: CASSHRTGRETQYF. The variable domain in full, completed from reference TRBV14 and TRBJ2-5, reads EAGVTQFPSHSVIEKGQTVTLRCDPISGHDNLYWYRRVMGKEIKFLLHFVKESKQDESGMPNNRFLAERTGGTYSTLKVQPAELEDSGVYFCASSHRTGRETQYFGPGTRLLVL.